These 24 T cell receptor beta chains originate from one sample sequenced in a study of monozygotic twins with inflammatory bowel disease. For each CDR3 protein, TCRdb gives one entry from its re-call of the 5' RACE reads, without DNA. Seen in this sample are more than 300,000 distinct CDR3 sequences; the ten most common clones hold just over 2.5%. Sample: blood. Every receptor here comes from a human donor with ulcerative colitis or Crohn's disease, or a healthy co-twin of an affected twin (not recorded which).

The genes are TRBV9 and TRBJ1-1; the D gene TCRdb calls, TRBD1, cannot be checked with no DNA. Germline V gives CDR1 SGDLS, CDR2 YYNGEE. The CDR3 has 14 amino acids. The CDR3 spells CASSRGRGSTEAFF.

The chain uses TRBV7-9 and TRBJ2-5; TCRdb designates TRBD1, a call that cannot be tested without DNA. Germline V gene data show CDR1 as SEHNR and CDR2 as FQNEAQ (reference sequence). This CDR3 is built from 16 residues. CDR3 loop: CASSSVAAQGQETQYF.

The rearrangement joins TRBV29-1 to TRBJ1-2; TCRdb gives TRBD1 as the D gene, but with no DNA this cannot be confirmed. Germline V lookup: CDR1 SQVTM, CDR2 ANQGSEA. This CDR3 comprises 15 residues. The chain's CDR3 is CSVEMTTGGRRGYTF.

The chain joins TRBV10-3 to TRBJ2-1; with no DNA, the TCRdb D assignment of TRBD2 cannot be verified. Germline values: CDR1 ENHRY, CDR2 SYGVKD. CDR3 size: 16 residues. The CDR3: CAISSRLAGGDNEQFF.

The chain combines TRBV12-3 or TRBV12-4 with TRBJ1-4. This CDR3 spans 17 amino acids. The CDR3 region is CASSADANRGTNEKLFF.

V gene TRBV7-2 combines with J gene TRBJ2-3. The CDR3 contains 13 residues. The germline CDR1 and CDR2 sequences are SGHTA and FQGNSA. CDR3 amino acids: CASSHNLADTQYF. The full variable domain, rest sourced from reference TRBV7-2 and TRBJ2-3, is GAGVSQSPSNKVTEKGKDVELRCDPISGHTALYWYRQSLGQGLEFLIYFQGNSAPDKSGLPSDRFSAERTGGSVSTLTIQRTQQEDSAVYLCASSHNLADTQYFGPGTRLTVL.

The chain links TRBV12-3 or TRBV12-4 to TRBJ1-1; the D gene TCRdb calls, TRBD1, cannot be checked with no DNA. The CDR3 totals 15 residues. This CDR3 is CASSEPGTFNTEAFF.

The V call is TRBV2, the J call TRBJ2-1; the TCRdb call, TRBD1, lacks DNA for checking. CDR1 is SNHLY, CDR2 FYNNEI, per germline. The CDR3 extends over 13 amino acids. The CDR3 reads CASSGQFYNEQFF. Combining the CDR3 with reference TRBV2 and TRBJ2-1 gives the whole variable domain EPEVTQTPSHQVTQMGQEVILRCVPISNHLYFYWYRQILGQKVEFLVSFYNNEISEKSEIFDDQFSVERPDGSNFTLKIRSTKLEDSAMYFCASSGQFYNEQFFGPGTRLTVL.

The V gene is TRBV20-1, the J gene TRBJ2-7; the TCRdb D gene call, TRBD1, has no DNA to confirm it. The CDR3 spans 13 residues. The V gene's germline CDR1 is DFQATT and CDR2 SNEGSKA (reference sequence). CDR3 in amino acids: CSGYDRGDYEQYF.

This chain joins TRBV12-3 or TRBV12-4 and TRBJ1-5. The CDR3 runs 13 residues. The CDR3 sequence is CATSSRTNQPQHF.

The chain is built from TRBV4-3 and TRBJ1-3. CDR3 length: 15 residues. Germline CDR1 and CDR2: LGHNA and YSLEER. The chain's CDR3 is CASSYDGGSGNTIYF.

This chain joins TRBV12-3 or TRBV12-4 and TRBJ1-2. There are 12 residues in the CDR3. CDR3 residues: CASSWVNYGYTF.

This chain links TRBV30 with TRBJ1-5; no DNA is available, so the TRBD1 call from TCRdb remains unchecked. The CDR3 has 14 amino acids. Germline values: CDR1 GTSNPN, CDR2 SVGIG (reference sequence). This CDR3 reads CAWRGAGTHQPQHF.

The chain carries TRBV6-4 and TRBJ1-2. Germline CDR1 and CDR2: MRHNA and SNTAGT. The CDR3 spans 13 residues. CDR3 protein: CASRGPSGYGYTF.

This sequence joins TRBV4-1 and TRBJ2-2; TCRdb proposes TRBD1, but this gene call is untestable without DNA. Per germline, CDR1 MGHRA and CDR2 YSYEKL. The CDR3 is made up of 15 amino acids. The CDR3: CASSEGWGDTGELFF.

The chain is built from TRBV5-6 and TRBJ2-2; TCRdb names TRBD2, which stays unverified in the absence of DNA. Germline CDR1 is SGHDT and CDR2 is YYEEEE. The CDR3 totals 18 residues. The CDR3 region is CASSLYGLAGTNTGELFF.

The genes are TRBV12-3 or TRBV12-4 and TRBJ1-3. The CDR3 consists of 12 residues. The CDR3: CASQLSGTTIYF.

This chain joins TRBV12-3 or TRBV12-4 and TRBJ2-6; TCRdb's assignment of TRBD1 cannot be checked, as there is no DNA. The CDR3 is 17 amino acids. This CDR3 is CASSPKTGTSGANVLTF.

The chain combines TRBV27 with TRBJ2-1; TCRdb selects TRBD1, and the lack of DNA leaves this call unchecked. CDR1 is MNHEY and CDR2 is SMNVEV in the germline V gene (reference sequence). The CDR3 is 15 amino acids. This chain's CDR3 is CASSLWDSSYNEQFF.

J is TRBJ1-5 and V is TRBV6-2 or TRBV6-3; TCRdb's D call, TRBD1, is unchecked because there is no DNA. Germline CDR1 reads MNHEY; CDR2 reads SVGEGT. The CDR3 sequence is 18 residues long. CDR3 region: CASSYPGTGIGGGQPQHF.

CDR3 residues: CASSSRTSRLGEQYF. This chain links TRBV7-9 with TRBJ2-7; TCRdb outputs TRBD2, but without DNA this stays unchecked. The CDR3 loop spans 15 amino acids. Germline V gives CDR1 SEHNR, CDR2 FQNEAQ (reference sequence). Looking up the rest from reference TRBV7-9 and TRBJ2-7 gives the full variable domain: DTGVSQNPRHKITKRGQNVTFRCDPISEHNRLYWYRQTLGQGPEFLTYFQNEAQLEKSRLLSDRFSAERPKGSFSTLEIQRTEQGDSAMYLCASSSRTSRLGEQYFGPGTRLTVT.

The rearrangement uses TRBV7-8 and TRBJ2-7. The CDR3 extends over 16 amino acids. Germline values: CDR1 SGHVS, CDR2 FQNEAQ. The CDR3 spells CASSHTLDSSSYEQYF.

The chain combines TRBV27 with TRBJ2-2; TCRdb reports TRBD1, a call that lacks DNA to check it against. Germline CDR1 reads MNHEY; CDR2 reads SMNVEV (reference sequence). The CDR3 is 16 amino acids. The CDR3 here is CASSFIRDMNTGELFF.

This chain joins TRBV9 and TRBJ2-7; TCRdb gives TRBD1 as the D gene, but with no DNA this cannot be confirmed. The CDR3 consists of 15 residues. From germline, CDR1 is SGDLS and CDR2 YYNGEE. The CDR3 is CASSVDRDPTYEQYF.